These T cell receptor beta chains were read from a single sample in a study of CD8+ T cells in alopecia areata. The method was immunoSEQ multiplex PCR; TCRdb's version includes in-frame clones alone and lacks a portion of them. The table includes around 60,000 clones, roughly 45% detected once. Specimen: NKG2D-low CD8+ T cells sorted from blood. These receptors all come from a human donor with alopecia areata. Each CDR3 is given with its conserved first and last residue. The order of the fields is D gene, clone size, J gene, V gene, CDR3 DNA, CDR3 protein. A D gene is named only where the DNA matches it firmly. Only part of the rows carry a size: once, few, many, or a class if the clone is expanded.

TRBD1 - TRBJ2-7 TRBV5-1 TGCGCCAGCAGCCCAACAGGGGCCCGAAGCTCCTACGAGCAGTACTTC CASSPTGARSSYEQYF
TRBD1 - TRBJ1-5 TRBV19 TGTGCCAGTCTGGGACAGGTAAATCAGCCCCAGCATTTT CASLGQVNQPQHF
TRBD1 - TRBJ1-2 TRBV29-1 TGCAGCGCCCCTGCCGGGACAGGGGATTATGGCTACACCTTC CSAPAGTGDYGYTF
TRBD2 - TRBJ2-1 TRBV27 TGTGCCAGCAGTTTGGGGATAGCGGGGGACTACAATGAGCAGTTCTTC CASSLGIAGDYNEQFF
- - TRBJ2-7 TRBV4-3 TGCGCCAGCAGCCAAGAAGGCCATAACGGCTACGAGCAGTACTTC CASSQEGHNGYEQYF
- - TRBJ2-3 TRBV5-6 TGTGCCAGCAGTCCGGGACGCGTCCGTCCCTTCCTCAGCACAGATACGCAGTATTTT CASSPGRVRPFLSTDTQYF
TRBD2 - TRBJ2-1 TRBV29-1 TGCAGCGTTGAAGACGAGCTAGCGGGAGTAGGCTACAATGAGCAGTTCTTC CSVEDELAGVGYNEQFF
- few TRBJ2-7 TRBV13 TGTGCCAGCAGCTTAAGGGTGGCCGCCTACGAGCAGTACTTC CASSLRVAAYEQYF
- - TRBJ1-2 TRBV29-1 TGCAGCGTCCCCGAGGAGGGTGGGGGCTACACCTTC CSVPEEGGGYTF
- few TRBJ2-6 TRBV23-1 TGCGCCAGCAGTCAATCGACCACCCGCTCTGGGGCCAACGTCCTGACTTTC CASSQSTTRSGANVLTF
- - TRBJ2-5 TRBV5-1 TGCGCCAGCAGCTTGTCGACCGGCCGGGAGACCCAGTACTTC CASSLSTGRETQYF
- - TRBJ2-1 TRBV29-1 TGCAGCCCGGAAGAGGTAGCGCCCTCCTACAATGAGCAGTTCTTC CSPEEVAPSYNEQFF
TRBD1 - TRBJ2-7 TRBV27 TGTGCCAGCGGACAGGGGGAGCGGCAGTACTTC CASGQGERQYF
- - TRBJ2-1 TRBV12-5 TGTGCTAGTGGTTCAGACTACAGGGACGAGCAGTTCTTC CASGSDYRDEQFF
TRBD1 - TRBJ1-4 TRBV27 TGTGCCAGCAGTTCCGGGACAGGGTTTGAAAAACTGTTTTTT CASSSGTGFEKLFF
TRBD1 - TRBJ2-7 TRBV29-1 TGCAGCGTTGAACCCCCTCCGGGGACAGGGGGCGAGCAGTACTTC CSVEPPPGTGGEQYF
- - TRBJ1-2 TRBV29-1 TGCAGCGTTGTAGGCCGTTATGGCTACACCTTC CSVVGRYGYTF
TRBD1 few TRBJ1-1 TRBV29-1 TGCAGCGTTGAGGCTTGGACAGGGGAAGCTTTCTTT CSVEAWTGEAFF
TRBD1 - TRBJ1-2 TRBV27 TGTGCCAGCAGTTTCTTAGGGCAGGGGGCTTATGGCTACACCTTC CASSFLGQGAYGYTF
- once TRBJ2-1 TRBV9 TGTGCCAGCAGCCCCCAAGAGTTTTACAATGAGCAGTTCTTC CASSPQEFYNEQFF
TRBD1 - TRBJ2-3 TRBV5-1 TGCGCCAGCAACCAGGGAGGACAGGGGGCGGCGGATACGCAGTATTTT CASNQGGQGAADTQYF
- few TRBJ2-1 TRBV29-1 TGCAGCGTTGAACTTCGGGGGCCGGTGGGGGACAATGAGCAGTTCTTC CSVELRGPVGDNEQFF
- - TRBJ2-3 TRBV27 TGTGCCAGCAGTTCCCCCCGGGAGCTCGGAAGCGCAGATACGCAGTATTTT CASSSPRELGSADTQYF
TRBD2 once TRBJ2-7 TRBV9 TGTGCCAGCAGCGTCGTAGCGGGAGGGCCCTCGGGAGAGCAGTACTTC CASSVVAGGPSGEQYF
TRBD1 few TRBJ2-7 TRBV4-3 TGCGCCAGCAGCCAAGGTTGGGACAGGTCCTACGAGCAGTACTTC CASSQGWDRSYEQYF
- - TRBJ1-2 TRBV9 TGTGCCAGCAGCGTAGAGCGGAGCGAGGATGGCTACACCTTC CASSVERSEDGYTF
- few TRBJ1-1 TRBV19 TGTGCCAGTAGTGCCGGGCCCCCCAAGGGCACTGAAGCTTTCTTT CASSAGPPKGTEAFF
- - TRBJ1-4 TRBV7-9 TGTGCCAGCAGCTCATCATTTGATGAAAAACTGTTTTTT CASSSSFDEKLFF
- few TRBJ1-6 TRBV7-2 TGTGCCAGCAATCCCGCGATCGGACAGTTTAATTCACCCCTCCACTTT CASNPAIGQFNSPLHF
- - TRBJ2-7 TRBV27 TGTGCCAGCAGCCCGACTAGTTCCTACGAGCAGTACTTC CASSPTSSYEQYF
- few TRBJ2-1 TRBV14 TGTGCCAGCAGCCATGGACTCAGAGGCAATGAGCAGTTCTTC CASSHGLRGNEQFF
- - TRBJ1-2 TRBV7-2 TGTGCCAGCAGCTTAGATCCAGGACGGGGTGGCTACACCTTC CASSLDPGRGGYTF
TRBD2 once TRBJ2-5 TRBV5-6 TGTGCCAGCAGCCCCTGGACTAGCGGCGGATCGGAGACCCAGTACTTC CASSPWTSGGSETQYF
- - TRBJ2-7 TRBV4-3 TGCGCCAGCAGCCAAGGGGCCGGTTCCTACGAGCAGTACTTC CASSQGAGSYEQYF
TRBD1 - TRBJ2-5 TRBV10-3 TGTGCCATCAGTGAGCCGCAGGGGGACGAGACCCAGTACTTC CAISEPQGDETQYF
- - TRBJ2-3 TRBV7-6 TGTGCCAGCAGCTGGGGAGGCGGCACCACAGATACGCAGTATTTT CASSWGGGTTDTQYF
TRBD1 - TRBJ1-5 TRBV23-1 TGCGCCAGCAGTCATCCGGGGGACAGATCGGACAATCAGCCCCAGCATTTT CASSHPGDRSDNQPQHF
- - TRBJ2-3 TRBV4-3 TGCGCCAGCAGCCAAGATCCCTCTCCTTCAAGGGATACGCAGTATTTT CASSQDPSPSRDTQYF
TRBD2 few TRBJ2-1 TRBV28 TGTGCCACGGAGCGGGAGGTATACAATGAGCAGTTCTTC CATEREVYNEQFF
- - TRBJ2-7 TRBV7-8 TGTGCCAGCAGCCCAGAGGGCTACCTATCCTACGAGCAGTACTTC CASSPEGYLSYEQYF
- few TRBJ1-1 TRBV6-1 TGTGCCAGCATCGGTTTAACCGAAGGGAACACTGAAGCTTTCTTT CASIGLTEGNTEAFF
- - TRBJ2-1 TRBV30 TGTGCCTGGAGTGCGGTCCGAAGGATGGATGAGCAGTTCTTC CAWSAVRRMDEQFF
TRBD2 - TRBJ2-1 TRBV5-1 TGCGCCAGCAGCTTGGTTGGTAGCGGGAAGTATAATGAGCAGTTCTTC CASSLVGSGKYNEQFF
- few TRBJ2-7 TRBV4-3 TGCGCCAGCAGCCTCGGGGAACCTGGGACCTCCTACGAGCAGTACTTC CASSLGEPGTSYEQYF
- - TRBJ2-2 TRBV7-9 TGTGCCAGCAGATCTACAGAGAACACCGGGGAGCTGTTTTTT CASRSTENTGELFF